This T cell receptor (beta chain) was sequenced during a study of PD-1 blockade in classical Hodgkin lymphoma. No patient escaped relapse after autologous stem cell transplantation, and brentuximab vedotin exposure varied. CDR1 SEHNR and CDR2 FQNEAQ come from the germline V gene (reference sequence). CDR3 length: 15 amino acids. The trim removed 5 bases at V and 2 bases at J, leaving 5 bases unmatched. Some clones are missing from TCRdb's copy, which holds only in-frame ones; the method was immunoSEQ multiplex PCR. The table lists 20,000 to 25,000 clones, roughly 75% of them singletons. The specimen comprised peripheral blood mononuclear cells (PBMCs), sampled before the second cycle of nivolumab. This sequence was found in a human donor with classical Hodgkin lymphoma. V and J are TRBV7-9 and TRBJ2-7; TRBD2 matches 11 bases. The CDR3 protein is CASSGTSGAAYEQYF. CDR3 nucleotide sequence: TGTGCCAGCAGCGGGACTAGCGGAGCAGCCTACGAGCAGTACTTC.